The sequence of this T cell receptor beta chain was determined in a study of T cells expressing NK-cell markers. Across the study: The study drew TCR beta repertoires from sorted CD3+CD56+NKG2C+, CD3+CD56+NKG2C- and CD3+CD56-NKG2C+ T cells.

TCRdb re-called the 5' RACE reads and catalogs CDR3 proteins one per entry, DNA excluded. The sample data list under 600,000 distinct CDR3 sequences. Remarks on this clonotype: What it binds is not known.

This CDR3 spans 13 amino acids. Per the germline V gene, CDR1 is DFQATT and CDR2 is SNEGSKA (reference sequence). General observations from the study: A handful of donors showed these clonotypes also leading the CD3+CD56-NKG2C+ fraction.

V gene TRBV20-1 combines with J gene TRBJ2-5; TCRdb's assignment of TRBD2 cannot be checked, as there is no DNA. Source material: blood T cells: a sorted CD56 or NKG2C T cell subset, CD4+ or CD8+ T cells, or bulk PBMC T cells (not recorded which). The origin of this receptor is a woman aged 50 to 60 in good health. The CDR3 is CSGRAGVRETQYF.